The next 5 T cell receptor beta chains were all read from a single sample in a study of T cells after yellow fever vaccination. TCRdb recomputed calls from the 5' RACE reads with MiXCR, one row per CDR3 protein. The profile shows around 68,000 distinct CDR3 sequences, around 7.8% of them singletons. The sample consisted of CD8+ T cells sorted from PBMCs, taken 9 to 10 days after the first yellow fever vaccination. The receptors derive from a man aged 18 to 30 who received the YFV17D yellow fever vaccine.

This clonotype was seen many times. The CDR3 nucleotides are TGTGCCAGCAGTTCAGCGGGACTCTACTATGGCTACACCTTC. The encoded protein is CASSSAGLYYGYTF. The chain uses TRBV6-5 and TRBJ1-2, with a possible D match to TRBD1 (5 bases). Deletions cut 4 bases from V and 3 bases from J, with 12 bases between. Looked up from germline, CDR1 is MNHEY and CDR2 is SVGAGI. The CDR3 covers 14 residues.

This clonotype came up many times. The gene calls are TRBV5-1 and TRBJ2-7; 7 bases match TRBD2. The CDR3 length is 16 residues. Germline lookup yields CDR1 SGHRS and CDR2 YFSETQ. The J segment lost 3 bases and the V segment lost 0 bases, leaving 9 bases of the junction unmatched. The CDR3 loop is CASSLGASGGVYEQYF. In DNA, the CDR3 is TGCGCCAGCAGCTTGGGGGCTAGCGGAGGTGTCTACGAGCAGTACTTC. Using reference TRBV5-1 and TRBJ2-7 for the parts outside the CDR3, the full variable domain is KAGVTQTPRYLIKTRGQQVTLSCSPISGHRSVSWYQQTPGQGLQFLFEYFSETQRNKGNFPGRFSGRQFSNSRSEMNVSTLELGDSALYLCASSLGASGGVYEQYFGPGTRLTVT.

The chain combines TRBV5-4 with TRBJ2-5; D is uncertain. This CDR3 has 13 residues. The germline V gene has CDR1 SGHNT and CDR2 YYREEE (reference sequence). Trimming stripped 0 bases from V and 5 bases from J, with 8 bases between. The CDR3 loop is CASSLGSHETQYF. The CDR3 coding sequence is TGTGCCAGCAGCTTGGGTAGCCATGAGACCCAGTACTTC.

The gene calls are TRBV11-2 and TRBJ2-3; TRBD2 matches at 12 bases. This CDR3 contains 18 residues. V was pared by 5 bases and J by 0 bases, with 9 bases of the junction left unmatched. Germline V gives CDR1 SGHAT, CDR2 FQNNGV. In nucleotides, the CDR3 is TGTGCCAGCAGCATCTTGACTAGCGGGGGCCGAAGCACAGATACGCAGTATTTT. It codes for CASSILTSGGRSTDTQYF.

This chain joins TRBV7-9 and TRBJ2-2, with 8 positions matching TRBD1. The CDR3 is 16 amino acids. The trim removed 5 bases at V and 7 bases at J, leaving 12 bases unmatched. The germline gives CDR1 SEHNR, CDR2 FQNEAQ (reference sequence). In DNA, the CDR3 is TGTGCCAGCAGCCCTAGCGACAGGGGCCCTGGCGGGGAGCTGTTTTTT. Protein sequence: CASSPSDRGPGGELFF.